The T cell receptor beta chain under discussion was sequenced for a study of vaccination effects on CD4 cells after COVID-19. Study-wide results and caveats: Researchers report that only 1 of 255 vaccine-induced clones in healthy vaccinees cross-reacted with common cold coronaviruses. The authors studied few convalescent patients and collected no early post-infection timepoints.

Notes on this clone: Its target is not known.

The CDR3 covers 16 residues. Germline V gene sequence: CDR1 MNHNY, CDR2 SVGAGI (reference sequence). V was shortened by 7 bases and J by 4 bases, with 22 bases between the two germline ends. Expansion with viral peptide pools was applied to antigen-specific CD4+ T cells by the ViraFEST assay prior to sequencing. Isolating CD4+ T cells followed less than 11 days of culture. Each participant was given two doses of one vaccine (BNT162b2 or mRNA-1273). For each well, about 2 million PBMC were cultured with about 10 IU/ml IL-2 and roughly 9.2 ug/ml peptides. On days 3 and 7, fresh IL-2 medium replaced half the medium. Only in-frame clones appear in the TCRdb table, and some are missing; sequencing was by immunoSEQ multiplex PCR. The sample lists roughly 70,000 clones; around three quarters were seen once.

The V and J genes are TRBV6-6 and TRBJ2-5; possibly TRBD2 for D (5 bases). The source was CD4+ T cells from PBMCs cultured with HCoV-OC43 spike peptides, collected after COVID-19 vaccination. The subset denotes: HCoV-OC43 spike overlapping peptide pool stimulation. The clonotype was recovered from a human donor who received a COVID-19 vaccine. The CDR3 loop is CASIPSGFGYGETQYF. CDR3 in DNA: TGTGCCAGCATCCCAAGCGGATTTGGCTATGGAGAGACCCAGTACTTC.